This is a list of T cell receptor beta chains from one sample in a study of T-cell reconstitution after alpha-beta-depleted transplantation in children. MiXCR, run by TCRdb on the PCR reads, gives a single entry per CDR3 protein. The data show some 840,000 distinct CDR3 sequences, around 15% seen once. The sequencing used PBMCs, mostly from graft donor cells, collected 360 days after TCRalphabeta/CD19-depleted stem cell transplant. These receptors all stem from a male patient under 18 who had a stem cell transplant for acute lymphoblastic leukemia, so the T cells may come from the graft donor. CDR3s include the opening cysteine and the closing phenylalanine or tryptophan. Fields, in order: D gene, V gene, J gene, clone size, CDR3 protein, CDR3 DNA. The D gene is left open where the match is weak. Size is stated for part of the rows, as once, few or many counts, or as a class when the clone is expanded.

TRBD2	TRBV12-3/TRBV12-4	TRBJ2-1	NA	CASIFTASGTYNEQFF	TGTGCCAGCATCTTCACCGCTAGCGGGACCTACAATGAGCAGTTCTTC
NA	TRBV29-1	TRBJ1-3	NA	CSVREGRNTIYF	TGCAGCGTTCGAGAGGGGAGAAACACCATATATTTT
NA	TRBV3-1	TRBJ2-3	few	CASSQVGPTSTDTQYF	TGTGCCAGCAGCCAAGTCGGTCCAACTAGCACAGATACGCAGTATTTT
TRBD1	TRBV27	TRBJ2-7	few	CASSFQGAGGEQYF	TGTGCCAGCAGTTTCCAGGGGGCAGGCGGCGAGCAGTACTTC
TRBD1	TRBV18	TRBJ2-1	NA	CASSPDRGMYNEQFF	TGTGCCAGCTCACCCGACAGGGGGATGTACAATGAGCAGTTCTTC
TRBD2	TRBV5-1	TRBJ2-1	NA	CASSLGALAAYNEQFF	TGCGCCAGCAGCTTGGGGGCACTAGCGGCCTACAATGAGCAGTTCTTC
TRBD2	TRBV3-1	TRBJ2-7	once	CASRLGLASSYEQYF	TGTGCCAGCAGGCTTGGACTAGCGAGCTCCTACGAGCAGTACTTC
TRBD1	TRBV7-8	TRBJ1-5	NA	CASSANRGGQPQHF	TGTGCCAGCAGCGCTAACAGGGGTGGTCAGCCCCAGCATTTT
TRBD2	TRBV5-1	TRBJ2-3	few	CASEGLAGGLRTLAQYF	TGCGCCAGCGAGGGGCTAGCGGGAGGGCTTCGTACCCTAGCGCAGTATTTT
NA	TRBV12-5	TRBJ2-1	NA	CASGSTDRRTYNEQFF	TGTGCTAGTGGTTCAACCGACAGGAGAACTTACAATGAGCAGTTCTTC
NA	TRBV12-3/TRBV12-4	TRBJ1-6	NA	CASSSLTLRGPLHF	TGTGCCAGCAGTTCGCTGACCTTAAGGGGGCCCCTCCACTTT
NA	TRBV7-6	TRBJ1-5	NA	CASSSGSPGQPQHF	TGTGCCAGCAGCTCGGGGTCGCCGGGTCAGCCCCAGCATTTT
NA	TRBV12-3/TRBV12-4	TRBJ1-4	many	CASKRAQRLALFF	TGTGCCAGCAAACGGGCGCAAAGACTGGCACTGTTTTTT
TRBD2	TRBV3-1	TRBJ2-1	NA	CASSQDPGLGDNEQFF	TGTGCCAGCAGCCAAGATCCGGGACTAGGCGACAATGAGCAGTTCTTC
TRBD2	TRBV19	TRBJ2-3	NA	CASSDPGLAGVITDTQYF	TGTGCCAGTAGTGACCCGGGACTAGCGGGAGTAATCACAGATACGCAGTATTTT
NA	TRBV25-1	TRBJ1-3	few	CASSVQGSGNTIYF	TGTGCCAGCAGTGTACAGGGCTCTGGAAACACCATATATTTT
NA	TRBV4-1	TRBJ2-5	few	CASSPRGYETQYF	TGCGCCAGCAGCCCTCGGGGTTATGAGACCCAGTACTTC
TRBD2	TRBV27	TRBJ2-1	NA	CASSLSAGGPRNEQFF	TGTGCCAGCAGTTTATCAGCGGGAGGGCCACGGAATGAGCAGTTCTTC
NA	TRBV5-5	TRBJ2-3	few	CASSWDADTDTQYF	TGTGCCAGCAGCTGGGACGCCGACACAGATACGCAGTATTTT
NA	TRBV9	TRBJ2-7	NA	CASSPTVSYEQYF	TGTGCCAGCAGCCCGACAGTTTCCTACGAGCAGTACTTC
TRBD2	TRBV5-6	TRBJ2-1	NA	CASSLGMGLAGGLWLFGNEQFF	TGTGCCAGCAGCTTGGGGATGGGACTAGCGGGAGGATTATGGCTATTCGGCAATGAGCAGTTCTTC
NA	TRBV20-1	TRBJ1-5	NA	CSARDLGEPSNQPQHF	TGCAGTGCTAGAGATCTCGGGGAGCCTAGCAATCAGCCCCAGCATTTT